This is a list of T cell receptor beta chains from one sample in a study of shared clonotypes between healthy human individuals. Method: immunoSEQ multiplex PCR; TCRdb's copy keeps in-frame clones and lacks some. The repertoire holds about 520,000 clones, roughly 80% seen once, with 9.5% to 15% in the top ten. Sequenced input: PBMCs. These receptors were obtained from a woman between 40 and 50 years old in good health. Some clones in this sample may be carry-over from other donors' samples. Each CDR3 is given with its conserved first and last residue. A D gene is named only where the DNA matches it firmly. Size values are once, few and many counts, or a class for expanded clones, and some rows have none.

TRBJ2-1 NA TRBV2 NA TGTGCCAGCAAATCCGATTCCGCAGGTGAGCAGTTCTTC CASKSDSAGEQFF
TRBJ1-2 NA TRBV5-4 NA TGTGCCAGCAGAGATTCGGGGGGCCTTTATGGCTACACCTTC CASRDSGGLYGYTF
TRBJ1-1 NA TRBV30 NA TGTGCCTGGAGTGTACACGGGTACACTGAAGCTTTCTTT CAWSVHGYTEAFF
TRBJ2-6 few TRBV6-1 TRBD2 TGTGCCAGCAGTGAAGACGGGGGGACTGGGGCCAACGTCCTGACTTTC CASSEDGGTGANVLTF
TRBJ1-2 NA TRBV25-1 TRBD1 TGTGCCAGCAGTGAGACAGGGGACCTCTCAAGATACACCTTC CASSETGDLSRYTF
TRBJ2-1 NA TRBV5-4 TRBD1 TGTGCCAGCAGCCCGACAGGGGGTAGCGATGAGCAGTTCTTC CASSPTGGSDEQFF
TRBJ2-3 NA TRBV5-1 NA TGCGCCAGCTTTGAAAGAAGCACAGATACGCAGTATTTT CASFERSTDTQYF
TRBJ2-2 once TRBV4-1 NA TGCGCCAGCAGCCACCAAGGAGGGCTCCGATTGGGCCCCGGGGAGCTGTTTTTT CASSHQGGLRLGPGELFF
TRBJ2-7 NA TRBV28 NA TGTGCCAGCAGGCCGACAGAAAGCTCCTACGAGCAGTACTTC CASRPTESSYEQYF
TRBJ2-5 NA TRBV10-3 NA TGTGCCACCTTGGGGGACGGGGAGACCCAGTACTTC CATLGDGETQYF
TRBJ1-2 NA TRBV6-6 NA TGTGCCAGCAGAGGCAACAGCCCTTTCTTATACTATGGCTACACCTTC CASRGNSPFLYYGYTF
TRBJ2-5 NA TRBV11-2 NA TGTGCCAGCAGCGCCGGGGGTGGGGAGACCCAGTACTTC CASSAGGGETQYF
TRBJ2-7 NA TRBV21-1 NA TGTGCCAGCAGCAAAGAAAACTACAGGGCCGTGGAGTACGAGCAGTACTTC CASSKENYRAVEYEQYF
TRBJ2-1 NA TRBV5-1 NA TGCGCCAGCAGCTTGTTACTTAGCAATGAGCAGTTCTTC CASSLLLSNEQFF
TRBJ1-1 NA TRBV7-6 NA TGTGCCAGCAGCTTAGGAGGTACGCTCAGGAACACTGAAGCTTTCTTT CASSLGGTLRNTEAFF
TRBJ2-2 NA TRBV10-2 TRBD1 TGCGCCAGCAGTGAGTCACTAGGACAGGGGGGTACCGGGGAGCTGTTTTTT CASSESLGQGGTGELFF
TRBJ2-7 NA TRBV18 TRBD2 TGTGCCAGCTCACATACGGGAGGCTCCTACGAGCAGTACTTC CASSHTGGSYEQYF
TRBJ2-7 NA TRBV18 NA TGTGCCAGCTCACTCACACTTTACTACGAGCAGTACTTC CASSLTLYYEQYF
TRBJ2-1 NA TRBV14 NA TGTGCCAGCACTCGGACGGTCGCCTCCTACAATGAGCAGTTCTTC CASTRTVASYNEQFF
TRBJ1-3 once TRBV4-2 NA TGTGCCAGCAGCCAAGTTGGGGGGGCTGATGGAAACACCATATATTTT CASSQVGGADGNTIYF
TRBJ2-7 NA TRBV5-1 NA TGCGCCAGCAGCTTGGACGCGTGGGTTGAGCAGTACTTC CASSLDAWVEQYF
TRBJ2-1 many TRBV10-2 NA TGCGCCAGCAGTGAGTATGCTAGATCCTACAATGAGCAGTTCTTC CASSEYARSYNEQFF
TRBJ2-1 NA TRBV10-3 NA TGTGCCATCAGGGATTACAATGAGCAGTTCTTC CAIRDYNEQFF
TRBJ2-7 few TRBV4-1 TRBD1 TGCGCCAGCAGCCAAGCAGGGGGCGACTACGAGCAGTACTTC CASSQAGGDYEQYF
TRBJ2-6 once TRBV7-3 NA TGTGCCAGCAGCTTAACCCGGGATGGGGCCAACGTCCTGACTTTC CASSLTRDGANVLTF
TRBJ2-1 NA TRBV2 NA TGTGCCAGCCGGCCGGGACAATCCTACAATGAGCAGTTCTTC CASRPGQSYNEQFF
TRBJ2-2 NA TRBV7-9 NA TGTGCCAGCAGCTTCGGCGGGACCGGGACCGGGGAGCTGTTTTTT CASSFGGTGTGELFF
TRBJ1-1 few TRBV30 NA TGTGCCTGGAAAGAACAGGTAAACACTGAAGCTTTCTTT CAWKEQVNTEAFF
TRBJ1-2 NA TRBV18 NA TGTGCCAGCTCACCACGGGGGAGCCCTGGGGGCTACACCTTC CASSPRGSPGGYTF
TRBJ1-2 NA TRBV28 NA TGTGCCAGCAGTTTGAACTCGGGACAAGCTAACTATGGCTACACCTTC CASSLNSGQANYGYTF
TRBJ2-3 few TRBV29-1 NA TGCAGCGTCCGACTAGTGGGGGATACGCAGTATTTT CSVRLVGDTQYF
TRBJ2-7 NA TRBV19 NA TGTGCCAGTAAACGTTCTGCAAACTCCTACGAGCAGTACTTC CASKRSANSYEQYF
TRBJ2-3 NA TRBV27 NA TGTGCCAGCAGTTTACGCCTGACTGATACGCAGTATTTT CASSLRLTDTQYF
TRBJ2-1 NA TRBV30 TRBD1 TGTGCCTGGAGTGTACAAGGGACAGGGGTTGGAGAGCAGTTCTTC CAWSVQGTGVGEQFF
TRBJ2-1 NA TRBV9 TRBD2 TGTGCCAGCAGCGTATCCGGGACTAACTACAATGAGCAGTTCTTC CASSVSGTNYNEQFF
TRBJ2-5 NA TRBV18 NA TGTGCCAGCTCACCGACAGGAGAGACCCAGTACTTC CASSPTGETQYF
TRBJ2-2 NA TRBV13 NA TGTGCCAGCACCCGAACACGAACCGGGGAGCTGTTTTTT CASTRTRTGELFF
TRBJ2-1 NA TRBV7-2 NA TGTGCCAGCAGCTTTTACGGAAAAGAGCAGTTCTTC CASSFYGKEQFF
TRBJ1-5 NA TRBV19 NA TGTGCCAGTAAGGGCAGGGGTAACAATCAGCCCCAGCATTTT CASKGRGNNQPQHF
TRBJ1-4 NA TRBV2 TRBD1 TGTGCCAGCAGTGGACAGGGTCGGGAAAAACTGTTTTTT CASSGQGREKLFF
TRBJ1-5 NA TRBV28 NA TGTGCCAGCACGGGGGATCAGCCCCAGCATTTT CASTGDQPQHF
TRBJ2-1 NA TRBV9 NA TGTGCCAGCAGCTTTCAGGGGGGAGGCGGGTACAATGAGCAGTTCTTC CASSFQGGGGYNEQFF
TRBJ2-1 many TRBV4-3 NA TGCGCCAGCAGCCAAGGCTATTCCCGCGAACACTACAATGAGCAGTTCTTC CASSQGYSREHYNEQFF
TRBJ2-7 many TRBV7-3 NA TGTGCCAGCAGCTTACCCGAGGGAGTGCAGTACTTC CASSLPEGVQYF
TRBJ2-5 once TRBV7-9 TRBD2 TGTGCCAGCAGTACCCGAACTAGCGGGAGGAGATATGAGACCCAGTACTTC CASSTRTSGRRYETQYF
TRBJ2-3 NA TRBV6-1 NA TGTGCCAGCAGTGGCCTCGGAGATACGCAGTATTTT CASSGLGDTQYF
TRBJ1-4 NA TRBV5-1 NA TGCGCCAGCAGCTCCACGCCAGGGCCTGGTGAAAAACTGTTTTTT CASSSTPGPGEKLFF
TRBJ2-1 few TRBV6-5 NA TGTGCCAGCAGTTCCTATTTAGTGGGCGCCTTCAATGAGCAGTTCTTC CASSSYLVGAFNEQFF
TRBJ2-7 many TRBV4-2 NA TGTGCCAGCAGCCAAGACCAATCGGGGAAAACCACCTACGAGCAGTACTTC CASSQDQSGKTTYEQYF
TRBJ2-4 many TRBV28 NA TGTGCCACCGTGGACAGAGCCAAAAACATTCAGTACTTC CATVDRAKNIQYF
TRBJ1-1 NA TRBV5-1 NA TGCGCCAGCAGCTTTGCAGGTGCACGTAACACTGAAGCTTTCTTT CASSFAGARNTEAFF
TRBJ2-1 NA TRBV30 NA TGTGCCTGGAGTCGGGAGAACGTTGAGCAGTTCTTC CAWSRENVEQFF
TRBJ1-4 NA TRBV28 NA TGTGCCAGCAGCCGGGACGAAAAACTGTTTTTT CASSRDEKLFF
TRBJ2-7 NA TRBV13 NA TGTGCCAGCAGCTTAGTTGGCGGCGGGTACGAGCAGTACTTC CASSLVGGGYEQYF